The clone carrying this TCR beta chain was picked up many times. Its antigen remains unknown. Quantitative barcoded 5'-RACE was used to prepare TCR beta libraries. TCRdb re-derived calls from the 5' RACE reads in MiXCR, one entry per CDR3 protein. The sample has just under 350,000 distinct CDR3 sequences, roughly 14% seen once. Germline CDR1 LGHDT, CDR2 YNNKEL (reference sequence). Trimming removed 3 bases from V and 8 bases from J, with 4 bases in between. CDR3 length: 11 residues. The data originate from a study of CD8 T cells in ankylosing spondylitis. Study-wide results and limits: What seemed typical of ankylosing spondylitis blood was a TCR beta motif built from roughly eight highly homologous variants. Those disease-linked clones were CD8+; they were also relatively rare in peripheral blood. Significantly higher representation of disease-linked clones was reported for matched ankylosing spondylitis synovial fluid.

V and J are TRBV3-1 and TRBJ2-2; D unclear. The source material was blood, either unsorted or a sorted T cell fraction (not recorded which). The sequence derives from a male donor with ankylosing spondylitis or in good health (not recorded which). CDR3 DNA: TGTGCCAGCAGCCACGGGGGGGAGCTGTTTTTT. Encoded protein: CASSHGGELFF. Full variable domain (remainder filled in from reference TRBV3-1 and TRBJ2-2): DTAVSQTPKYLVTQMGNDKSIKCEQNLGHDTMYWYKQDSKKFLKIMFSYNNKELIINETVPNRFSPKSPDKAHLNLHINSLELGDSAVYFCASSHGGELFFGEGSRLTVL.